The next 23 T cell receptor beta chains were all read from a single sample in a study of T-cell memory formation after mild COVID-19. TCRdb reprocessed the 5' RACE reads with MiXCR, giving one entry per CDR3 protein. The table lists roughly 180,000 distinct CDR3 sequences, around a tenth of them singletons, with less than 4% in the top ten. The sequenced sample consisted of PBMCs or a T cell subset sorted from them (not recorded which). The source of these receptors is a young man who had mild COVID-19 (a few samples of this study predate the infection). Cell type and time point are not known.

This clonotype was observed at least ten times. The chain carries TRBV4-3 and TRBJ1-6; D is unresolved. The CDR3 is made up of 14 amino acids. Trimming stripped 0 bases from V and 6 bases from J, with 6 bases between. Germline V CDR1 and CDR2: LGHNA, YSLEER. Here the CDR3 reads CASSQEIRNSPLHF. CDR3 DNA: TGCGCCAGCAGCCAAGAAATCCGTAATTCACCCCTCCACTTT.

The rearrangement joins TRBV11-2 to TRBJ2-1; the D is unclear. The CDR3 has 14 residues. The germline V and J ends were trimmed by 5 bases and 7 bases, with 15 bases remaining between them. The V gene's germline CDR1 is SGHAT and CDR2 FQNNGV. DNA of the CDR3: TGTGCCAGCAGCCGATACTCGGGCCGGAATGAGCAGTTCTTC. The encoded protein is CASSRYSGRNEQFF.

The rearrangement joins TRBV5-1 to TRBJ1-1; no clear D gene. Germline V gene lookup returns CDR1 SGHRS and CDR2 YFSETQ. This CDR3 is built from 14 residues. V lost 0 bases and J lost 3, with 9 bases in between. The CDR3 loop reads CASSLGPVYTEAFF. The CDR3 nucleotides are TGCGCCAGCAGCTTGGGGCCGGTGTACACTGAAGCTTTCTTT.

The chain carries TRBV7-3 and TRBJ2-1, with 10 positions matching TRBD1. The CDR3 sequence is 15 residues long. Per the germline V gene, CDR1 is SGHTA and CDR2 is FQGTGA. V gave up 0 bases and J gave up 7 bases; unmatched junction bases: 3. In DNA, the CDR3 is TGTGCCAGCAGCTTAACGGGGACAGGGGTGAATGAGCAGTTCTTC. Its translation: CASSLTGTGVNEQFF.

This clonotype was detected only a few times. V is TRBV7-2 and J is TRBJ2-5; TRBD1 matches at 8 bases. With 6 bases clipped from V and 4 bases from J, the junction kept 7 bases outside the gene matches. This CDR3 spans 14 amino acids. Looked up from germline, CDR1 is SGHTA and CDR2 is FQGNSA. The CDR3 nucleotides read TGTGCCAGCAGTCGAAGACAGGGGAGAGAGACCCAGTACTTC. It encodes CASSRRQGRETQYF.

In this sample, this clonotype turned up many times. V gene TRBV7-3 combines with J gene TRBJ2-2; D tentatively fits TRBD1 or TRBD2 (5 bases each). Trimming took 5 bases from V and 5 from J, leaving 12 bases between them. CDR3 length equals 14 residues. Germline V gene lookup returns CDR1 SGHTA and CDR2 FQGTGA. For the CDR3, the DNA is TGTGCCAGCAGCCCTACGGGGCTGACCGGGGAGCTGTTTTTT. This sequence encodes CASSPTGLTGELFF.

This clonotype was seen a few times. The chain employs TRBV14 and TRBJ2-1, with D unresolved. V dropped 1 base and J dropped 6 bases, with 7 bases sitting between them. The V gene's germline CDR1 is SGHDN and CDR2 FVKESK. The CDR3 is 13 amino acids. The CDR3: CASSQARLNEQFF. CDR3 coding DNA: TGTGCCAGCAGCCAAGCCAGACTCAATGAGCAGTTCTTC.

This clonotype was seen more than once but under ten times. The chain links TRBV6-5 to TRBJ2-2; 13 bases fit TRBD2. The CDR3 runs to 16 residues. Germline values: CDR1 MNHEY, CDR2 SVGAGI. V was pared by 2 bases and J by 5 bases, with 2 bases of the junction left unmatched. The CDR3 loop reads CASSYRLAGGTGELFF. CDR3 bases: TGTGCCAGCAGTTACCGACTAGCGGGGGGTACCGGGGAGCTGTTTTTT.

The sample holds a few counts of this clonotype. The rearrangement joins TRBV11-2 to TRBJ2-5; D possibly uses TRBD1 or TRBD2 (6 bases each). This CDR3 is built from 13 residues. V lost 7 bases to trimming and J lost 4 bases, with 13 bases between them. CDR1 is SGHAT and CDR2 is FQNNGV in the germline V gene. The CDR3 region is CASKGGGRETQYF. The CDR3 coding sequence is TGTGCCAGCAAAGGAGGGGGGAGAGAGACCCAGTACTTC.

This clonotype was detected a few times. CDR3 residues: CASNKGMGHQPQHF. CDR3 nucleotides: TGTGCCAGCAACAAGGGGATGGGACATCAGCCCCAGCATTTT. The gene calls are TRBV6-2 or TRBV6-3 and TRBJ1-5; D is perhaps TRBD1 (5 bases). This CDR3 has 14 residues. Trimming took 7 bases from V and 5 from J, leaving 15 bases between them. Germline V gives CDR1 MNHEY, CDR2 SVGEGT.

The rearrangement uses TRBV5-1 and TRBJ2-5, with D possibly being TRBD1 or TRBD2 (6 bases each). With 2 bases removed from V and 0 bases from J, the gap between germline ends came to 14 bases. This CDR3 spans 16 amino acids. The germline V gene has CDR1 SGHRS and CDR2 YFSETQ. The CDR3 DNA is TGCGCCAGCAGCTTCTTGGGGGGCCCTTACCAAGAGACCCAGTACTTC. This encodes CASSFLGGPYQETQYF. The variable domain in full, with the rest retrieved from reference TRBV5-1 and TRBJ2-5, is KAGVTQTPRYLIKTRGQQVTLSCSPISGHRSVSWYQQTPGQGLQFLFEYFSETQRNKGNFPGRFSGRQFSNSRSEMNVSTLELGDSALYLCASSFLGGPYQETQYFGPGTRLLVL.

The sample holds a few counts of this clonotype. This chain uses TRBV12-3 or TRBV12-4 with TRBJ2-1; D is possibly TRBD1 (5 bases). The V end was cut by 5 bases, the J end by 8 bases, with 7 bases between. CDR3 size: 11 residues. The CDR3 coding sequence is TGTGCCAGCAGTAGGACACATGAGCAGTTCTTC. Its translation is CASSRTHEQFF.

This clonotype was picked up a small number of times. This chain joins TRBV28 and TRBJ1-3; TRBD1 is a possible D gene (6 bases). CDR3 length equals 15 residues. CDR1 and CDR2 from the germline V gene are MDHEN and SYDVKM. Deletions cut 2 bases from V and 4 bases from J, with 12 bases between. CDR3 DNA: TGTGCCAGCAGTTTAGCAGGGGCTCAAGGAAACACCATATATTTT. Translating it yields CASSLAGAQGNTIYF.

This clonotype came up a few times. The rearrangement uses TRBV18 and TRBJ1-2; a weak D match, TRBD1 (5 bases). V was shortened by 3 bases and J by 0 bases, with 23 bases between the two germline ends. The CDR3 runs to 19 residues. Germline V gene sequence: CDR1 KGHSH, CDR2 LQKENI. The CDR3 loop reads CASSPQRAGGGATNYGYTF. DNA of the CDR3: TGTGCCAGCTCACCCCAACGGGCAGGCGGGGGTGCAACTAACTATGGCTACACCTTC.

This clonotype was detected a few times. The CDR3 reads CASSSRGDTGELFF. The CDR3 DNA reads TGTGCCAGCAGTTCTCGGGGCGACACCGGGGAGCTGTTTTTT. This chain uses TRBV12-3 or TRBV12-4 with TRBJ2-2, with D possibly being TRBD1 or TRBD2 (5 bases each). The germline V and J ends were trimmed by 4 bases and 3 bases, with 9 bases remaining between them. The CDR3 is 14 residues long.

This clonotype was seen repeatedly, ten times or more. This chain uses TRBV9 with TRBJ2-3; the match to TRBD2 covers 12 bases. Per the germline V gene, CDR1 is SGDLS and CDR2 is YYNGEE. The CDR3 totals 15 residues. The V gene end was trimmed by 2 bases and the J gene end by 4 bases; junction bases not matched to a gene: 2. DNA of the CDR3: TGTGCCAGCAGCGTGAGACTAGCGGGGGCAGATACGCAGTATTTT. Its protein product is CASSVRLAGADTQYF.

This clonotype was seen only a few times. The J gene is TRBJ2-5, the V gene TRBV5-6; TRBD1 matches 7 bases. Per germline, CDR1 SGHDT and CDR2 YYEEEE. The CDR3 extends over 18 amino acids. V was clipped by 2 bases and J by 5 bases; unmatched bases: 18. Written as DNA, the CDR3 is TGTGCCAGCAGCTTCTTCGGGGCCCCGAGACAGGGCGAGGAGACCCAGTACTTC. Amino acid sequence: CASSFFGAPRQGEETQYF.

The chain employs TRBV7-3 and TRBJ1-6; tentatively, D is TRBD1 (5 bases). Germline-derived CDR1 and CDR2 are SGHTA and FQGTGA. This CDR3 region has 13 residues. Trimming removed 3 bases from V and 10 bases from J, with 10 bases in between. The CDR3 is CASSFGGKSPLHF. The CDR3 coding sequence is TGTGCCAGCAGCTTCGGGGGTAAGTCACCCCTCCACTTT.

The J gene is TRBJ2-5, the V gene TRBV5-1; D is possibly TRBD2 (7 bases). The ends were cut back, 9 bases at V and 4 bases at J, with 22 bases in the middle. CDR1 is SGHRS, CDR2 YFSETQ, per germline. The length of the CDR3 is 15 residues. The DNA for the CDR3 is TGCGCCACCAGACAGGCTACGGGGGGTGGAGAGACCCAGTACTTC. Translation: CATRQATGGGETQYF. Looking up the rest from reference TRBV5-1 and TRBJ2-5 gives the full variable domain: KAGVTQTPRYLIKTRGQQVTLSCSPISGHRSVSWYQQTPGQGLQFLFEYFSETQRNKGNFPGRFSGRQFSNSRSEMNVSTLELGDSALYLCATRQATGGGETQYFGPGTRLLVL.

This chain uses TRBV10-3 with TRBJ2-4; the D is unclear. V gave up 4 bases and J gave up 0 bases, with 10 bases separating them. Germline loops: CDR1 ENHRY, CDR2 SYGVKD. The CDR3 runs to 15 residues. Written as DNA, the CDR3 is TGTGCCATCAGTGGGGGTCAACTAGCCAAAAACATTCAGTACTTC. Protein sequence: CAISGGQLAKNIQYF.

This clonotype was detected only a few times. The chain links TRBV29-1 to TRBJ1-2, with D perhaps TRBD1 (5 bases). The germline CDR1 and CDR2 sequences are SQVTM and ANQGSEA. Trimming took 7 bases from V and 6 from J, leaving 21 bases between them. The CDR3 is 14 amino acids. This chain's CDR3 is CSGSESGTADGYTF. The CDR3 nucleotides are TGCAGCGGCTCCGAGTCCGGGACGGCGGATGGCTACACCTTC. Complete variable domain (other parts from reference TRBV29-1 and TRBJ1-2): SAVISQKPSRDICQRGTSLTIQCQVDSQVTMMFWYRQQPGQSLTLIATANQGSEATYESGFVIDKFPISRPNLTFSTLTVSNMSPEDSSIYLCSGSESGTADGYTFGSGTRLTVV.

This chain links TRBV7-2 with TRBJ2-3; D may match TRBD1 or TRBD2 (5 bases each). The V gene lost 4 bases and the J gene lost 2 bases, with 13 bases spanning the gap. Germline CDR1 SGHTA, CDR2 FQGNSA. The CDR3 consists of 15 residues. In nucleotides, the CDR3 is TGTGCCAGCAGCTCCGAACCGGGACCCACAGATACGCAGTATTTT. Amino acids: CASSSEPGPTDTQYF.

This clonotype was seen at least ten times. The chain combines TRBV5-1 with TRBJ2-5; D perhaps matches TRBD2 (6 bases). The V end was cut by 0 bases, the J end by 2 bases, with 14 bases between. The germline V gene has CDR1 SGHRS and CDR2 YFSETQ. CDR3 length: 16 residues. CDR3 sequence (DNA): TGCGCCAGCAGCTTGGCCAGGGCAAGCGGGCAAGAGACCCAGTACTTC. It yields the protein CASSLARASGQETQYF.